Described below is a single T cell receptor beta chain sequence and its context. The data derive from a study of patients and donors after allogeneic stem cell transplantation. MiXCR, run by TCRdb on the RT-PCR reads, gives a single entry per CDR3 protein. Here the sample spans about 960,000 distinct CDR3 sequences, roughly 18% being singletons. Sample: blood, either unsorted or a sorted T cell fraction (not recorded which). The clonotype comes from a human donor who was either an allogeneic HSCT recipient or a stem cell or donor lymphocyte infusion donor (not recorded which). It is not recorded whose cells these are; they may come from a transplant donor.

CDR3: CASSLNRAPRGTDTQYF. For the CDR3, the DNA is TGTGCCAGCAGCTTAAATCGGGCCCCAAGAGGGACAGATACGCAGTATTTT. V usage is TRBV11-3 and J usage is TRBJ2-3; possible D gene TRBD2, 5 bases. The CDR3 contains 17 residues. Germline V CDR1 and CDR2: SGHNT, YENEEA. V dropped 2 bases and J dropped 3 bases, with 18 bases sitting between them.